This T cell receptor beta chain was identified during a study of control samples from healthy donors and cancer patients. Libraries were prepared by immunoSEQ multiplex PCR; TCRdb keeps only in-frame clonotypes and omits some of them. Seen here are 150,000 or so clones, over 85% observed once, and the top ten hold about 5.8%. V shed 6 bases and J 6 bases; nucleotides not matched to a gene: 13. The CDR3 has 16 residues. Germline V gene lookup returns CDR1 LNHDA and CDR2 SQIVND (reference sequence). Material: blood. The TCR originated in a man in his late teens or twenties in good health. The rearrangement links TRBV19 to TRBJ2-3; TRBD2 matches 9 bases. CDR3 sequence: CASRKNSGSRADTQYF. CDR3 nucleotides: TGTGCCAGTAGGAAAAATAGCGGGAGCCGGGCGGATACGCAGTATTTT.